Shown below are 5 T cell receptor beta chains from a single sample sequenced in a study of OX40 agonist ivuxolimab in advanced cancers. Sequenced by immunoSEQ multiplex PCR; TCRdb stores in-frame clones only, minus some. The top ten clones hold roughly 0.8% of a sample with under 100,000 clones, roughly 83% of them seen once. The sample in question was CD4+ or CD8+ T cells sorted from blood, obtained in a trial of the OX40 agonist ivuxolimab. These receptors were taken from an adult with an advanced solid tumor such as melanoma, head and neck, liver or kidney cancer.

V gene TRBV18 combines with J gene TRBJ1-5; 8 nucleotides line up with TRBD1. The length of the CDR3 is 16 residues. Trimming at V came to 2 bases and at J to 1 base, leaving 4 bases not matched to a gene. Germline CDR1 and CDR2: KGHSH and LQKENI. The CDR3 region is CASSPSDRGSNQPQHF. CDR3 nucleotide sequence: TGTGCCAGCTCACCATCCGACAGGGGAAGCAATCAGCCCCAGCATTTT.

CDR3 sequence reads: CASSKVETQYF. The CDR3 nucleotides read TGTGCCAGCAGCAAAGTAGAGACCCAGTACTTC. The V and J genes are TRBV21-1 and TRBJ2-5. TRBV21-1 is a recognized pseudogene. The CDR3 has 11 amino acids.

J is TRBJ2-2 and V is TRBV6-6, with 8 bases lining up with TRBD2. The CDR3 length is 14 residues. Germline loops: CDR1 MNHNY, CDR2 SVGAGI (reference sequence). V shed 5 bases, J shed 4 bases, and the junction held 3 bases outside the gene matches. CDR3 in amino acids: CASSAGGGTGELFF. Written as DNA, the CDR3 is TGTGCCAGCAGTGCGGGAGGCGGCACCGGGGAGCTGTTTTTT.

The chain recombines TRBV5-1 with TRBJ2-5; 12 nucleotides line up with TRBD2. Germline lookup yields CDR1 SGHRS and CDR2 YFSETQ. V lost 4 bases to trimming and J lost 6 bases; unmatched junction nucleotides: 7. CDR3 length equals 15 residues. The CDR3 nucleotides are TGCGCCAGCAGCCAAGGACTAGCGGGGTTAAAGACCCAGTACTTC. It yields the protein CASSQGLAGLKTQYF. Together with reference TRBV5-1 and TRBJ2-5, the CDR3 gives the full variable domain: KAGVTQTPRYLIKTRGQQVTLSCSPISGHRSVSWYQQTPGQGLQFLFEYFSETQRNKGNFPGRFSGRQFSNSRSEMNVSTLELGDSALYLCASSQGLAGLKTQYFGPGTRLLVL.

Concerning this clone: Distinct nucleotide sequences in the sample also encode this CDR3. The V gene is TRBV5-1, the J gene TRBJ1-1; 11 bases agree with TRBD1. CDR3 length equals 14 residues. Germline CDR1 is SGHRS and CDR2 is YFSETQ. V trimming: 4 bases; J trimming: 4 bases; junction bases outside the gene matches: 3. CDR3 nucleotide sequence: TGCGCCAGCAGCCCCGGGACAGGGGGCACTGAAGCTTTCTTT. Protein: CASSPGTGGTEAFF.